Listed below are T cell receptor beta chains from one sample, sequenced in a study of control samples from healthy donors and cancer patients. Measured with immunoSEQ multiplex PCR; TCRdb has only the in-frame clones, and not every one. The table lists around 120,000 clones, around 91% of them singletons. The sample taken for sequencing was PBMCs. The receptors were gathered from a woman aged 50 to 60 with colorectal cancer. CDR3s include the opening cysteine and the closing phenylalanine or tryptophan. D genes are given only for firm matches. Size tells how often a clone was seen (once, few, many) or the class of an expanded clone, and some rows leave it out.

NA,NA,TRBV5-1,TRBJ1-2,CASSSGGYGYTF,TGCGCCAGCAGCTCCGGGGGCTATGGCTACACCTTC
NA,NA,TRBV7-9,TRBJ1-1,CASSSGPGARTEAFF,TGTGCCAGCAGCTCGGGCCCGGGGGCACGGACTGAAGCTTTCTTT
NA,TRBD2,TRBV5-1,TRBJ2-7,CASSLVPSGEPLFYEQYF,TGCGCCAGCAGCTTGGTGCCTAGCGGGGAGCCCCTTTTCTACGAGCAGTACTTC
NA,TRBD2,TRBV7-2,TRBJ2-3,CASSLGGGLADTQYF,TGTGCCAGCAGCTTAGGGGGAGGGCTCGCAGATACGCAGTATTTT
NA,NA,TRBV5-1,TRBJ2-5,CASSLVSGQDRETQYF,TGCGCCAGCAGCTTGGTTTCCGGGCAGGATCGAGAGACCCAGTACTTC
NA,TRBD1,TRBV18,TRBJ2-7,CASSPPSQGAFYEQYF,TGTGCCAGCTCACCACCTTCTCAGGGGGCCTTCTACGAGCAGTACTTC
NA,NA,TRBV3-1/TRBV3-2,TRBJ2-7,CASSQDYTSLYEQYF,TGTGCCAGCAGCCAAGATTATACCAGCCTGTACGAGCAGTACTTC
NA,NA,TRBV4-1,TRBJ2-1,CASSQVLRRESYNEQFF,TGCGCCAGCAGCCAAGTATTACGGAGAGAATCCTACAATGAGCAGTTCTTC
NA,NA,TRBV10-1,TRBJ1-6,CAQSGADIINSPLHF,TGCGCACAGAGTGGGGCAGACATTATTAATTCACCCCTCCACTTT
NA,NA,TRBV28,TRBJ1-4,CASRAAHELFF,TGTGCCAGCAGAGCGGCTCATGAACTGTTTTTT
NA,NA,TRBV5-4,TRBJ2-3,CASSLGMGRLSTDTQYF,TGTGCCAGCAGCTTGGGAATGGGAAGACTTAGCACAGATACGCAGTATTTT
NA,NA,TRBV24-1,TRBJ2-3,CATSDPLRTKQYF,TGTGCCACCAGTGACCCCCTCCGGACTAAGCAGTATTTT
NA,TRBD1,TRBV5-1,TRBJ1-4,CASSPGTGSEKLFF,TGCGCCAGCAGCCCCGGGACAGGGTCTGAAAAACTGTTTTTT
few,NA,TRBV19,TRBJ1-5,CASSSTGFNQPQHF,TGTGCCAGTAGCTCAACGGGGTTCAATCAGCCCCAGCATTTT
NA,NA,TRBV6-5,TRBJ1-2,CASSRHRDNYGYTF,TGTGCCAGCAGTCGTCACAGGGATAACTATGGCTACACCTTC
once,TRBD2,TRBV19,TRBJ2-3,CASSMRTSGSTDTQYF,TGTGCCAGTAGTATGAGGACTAGCGGGAGTACAGATACGCAGTATTTT
few,NA,TRBV7-9,TRBJ1-6,CASSLEEFYNSPLHF,TGTGCCAGCAGCTTAGAGGAGTTCTATAATTCACCCCTCCACTTT
NA,TRBD2,TRBV5-1,TRBJ2-1,CASSGKRPGLAASWGLNEQFF,TGCGCCAGCAGCGGAAAACGGCCGGGACTAGCGGCCTCATGGGGCCTCAATGAGCAGTTCTTC
NA,NA,TRBV5-1,TRBJ1-4,CASSPRRDAFRSNEKLFF,TGCGCCAGCAGCCCCCGTCGGGATGCCTTTCGTTCTAATGAAAAACTGTTTTTT
NA,NA,TRBV6-5,TRBJ2-7,CASRRQGGVYEQYF,TGTGCCAGCAGGCGACAGGGAGGGGTTTACGAGCAGTACTTC
NA,NA,TRBV27,TRBJ1-2,CASSTPFGSSWSYTF,TGTGCCAGCAGTACCCCTTTTGGCAGCTCGTGGAGCTACACCTTC
NA,NA,TRBV2,TRBJ2-7,CASSEAIAGYSYEQYF,TGTGCCAGCAGTGAAGCGATAGCCGGATACAGCTACGAGCAGTACTTC
NA,TRBD2,TRBV29-1,TRBJ2-7,CSVEGLAAPYEQYF,TGCAGCGTTGAGGGCCTAGCGGCTCCCTACGAGCAGTACTTC
few,TRBD1,TRBV9,TRBJ2-5,CASSVGGTAGETQYF,TGTGCCAGCAGCGTAGGGGGGACAGCTGGTGAGACCCAGTACTTC
NA,NA,TRBV27,TRBJ1-5,CASSDREGWNQPQHF,TGTGCCAGCAGCGATAGAGAGGGATGGAATCAGCCCCAGCATTTT
NA,NA,TRBV19,TRBJ1-2,CASSAPLLGGSYYGYTF,TGTGCCAGTAGTGCTCCCCTTTTAGGGGGAAGTTACTATGGCTACACCTTC
NA,NA,TRBV6-5,TRBJ1-1,CASSTQGFDTEAFF,TGTGCCAGCAGTACACAGGGCTTTGACACTGAAGCTTTCTTT
NA,NA,TRBV28,TRBJ2-5,CASSFGETQYF,TGTGCCAGCAGTTTTGGAGAGACCCAGTACTTC
NA,NA,TRBV5-5,TRBJ1-1,CASSFKGDTEAFF,TGTGCCAGCAGCTTCAAGGGGGACACTGAAGCTTTCTTT
NA,NA,TRBV28,TRBJ1-2,CASSLNEGDILRGYTF,TGTGCCAGCAGCCTAAACGAGGGGGACATCCTCCGGGGCTACACCTTC
NA,NA,TRBV6-2/TRBV6-3,TRBJ2-2,CASSRSTNTGELFF,TGTGCCAGCAGTAGATCTACGAACACCGGGGAGCTGTTTTTT
NA,NA,TRBV27,TRBJ2-3,CASRRDTPRADTQYF,TGTGCCAGCAGACGGGACACCCCCCGGGCAGATACGCAGTATTTT
once,TRBD2,TRBV7-3,TRBJ2-3,CASSYLAGASDTQYF,TGTGCCAGCAGCTATCTAGCGGGAGCATCAGATACGCAGTATTTT
NA,TRBD2,TRBV2,TRBJ2-3,CASSTSGGVSDTQYF,TGTGCCAGCAGTACTAGCGGGGGGGTGTCAGATACGCAGTATTTT
NA,NA,TRBV7-8,TRBJ1-6,CASSLAGVNNSPLHF,TGTGCCAGCAGCTTAGCAGGGGTCAATAATTCACCCCTCCACTTT
once,NA,TRBV18,TRBJ2-7,CASSPPTTGEQYF,TGTGCCAGCTCACCGCCGACTACTGGCGAGCAGTACTTC
NA,NA,TRBV30,TRBJ1-2,CAWGQYGYTF,TGTGCCTGGGGCCAGTATGGCTACACCTTC
NA,NA,TRBV27,TRBJ2-1,CASSPSPSYNEQFF,TGTGCCAGCAGTCCGTCCCCCTCGTACAATGAGCAGTTCTTC
NA,TRBD1,TRBV11-2,TRBJ2-2,CASSPHFPGQGSGELFF,TGTGCCAGCAGTCCACACTTCCCGGGACAGGGGAGCGGGGAGCTGTTTTTT
NA,TRBD1,TRBV19,TRBJ1-2,CASSVQGDHGYTF,TGTGCCAGTAGTGTACAGGGGGACCACGGCTACACCTTC
once,TRBD1,TRBV12-5,TRBJ2-2,CASALGTGITGELFF,TGTGCTAGTGCCTTGGGGACAGGAATCACCGGGGAGCTGTTTTTT
few,NA,TRBV6-5,TRBJ1-2,CASSLRQGYGYTF,TGTGCCAGCAGCCTTCGGCAGGGCTATGGCTACACCTTC
NA,NA,TRBV30,TRBJ2-3,CAFNDQGRTDTQYF,TGTGCCTTTAACGACCAGGGCCGCACAGATACGCAGTATTTT
NA,TRBD1,TRBV7-3,TRBJ2-2,CASKSDRGNTGELFF,TGTGCCAGCAAATCGGACAGGGGAAACACCGGGGAGCTGTTTTTT
few,TRBD1,TRBV6-6,TRBJ1-6,CASSNSGQGVSSPLHF,TGTGCCAGCAGTAACTCAGGACAGGGGGTGAGTTCACCCCTCCACTTT
few,TRBD1,TRBV30,TRBJ1-2,CAWKRDRALNYGYTF,TGTGCCTGGAAACGGGACAGGGCACTTAACTATGGCTACACCTTC
NA,TRBD1,TRBV13,TRBJ1-2,CASSPGTGRAYGYTF,TGTGCCAGCAGCCCAGGGACAGGGCGAGCCTATGGCTACACCTTC
few,TRBD1,TRBV28,TRBJ2-3,CASSKTGGLTDTQYF,TGTGCCAGCAGCAAGACAGGGGGGTTGACAGATACGCAGTATTTT
NA,TRBD1,TRBV19,TRBJ2-7,CASSIGDRLSEQYF,TGTGCCAGTAGTATTGGGGACAGGCTTAGCGAGCAGTACTTC
NA,NA,TRBV5-1,TRBJ2-6,CASSGKMRGHSGANVLTF,TGCGCCAGCAGCGGCAAGATGCGGGGCCACTCTGGGGCCAACGTCCTGACTTTC
NA,NA,TRBV2,TRBJ1-4,CASSPGGSGEKLFF,TGTGCCAGCAGTCCCGGGGGGAGCGGTGAAAAACTGTTTTTT
once,NA,TRBV5-1,TRBJ2-3,CASSLFSTDTQYF,TGCGCCAGCAGCTTATTTAGCACAGATACGCAGTATTTT
NA,NA,TRBV2,TRBJ1-2,CASSKQANYGYTF,TGTGCCAGCAGCAAACAGGCTAACTATGGCTACACCTTC